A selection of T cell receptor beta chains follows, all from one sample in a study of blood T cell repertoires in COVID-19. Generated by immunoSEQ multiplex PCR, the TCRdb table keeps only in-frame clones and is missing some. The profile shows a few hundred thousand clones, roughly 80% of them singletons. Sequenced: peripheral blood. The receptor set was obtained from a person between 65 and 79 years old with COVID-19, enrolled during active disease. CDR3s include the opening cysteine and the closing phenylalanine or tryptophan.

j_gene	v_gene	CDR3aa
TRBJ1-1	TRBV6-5	CATGRLVLTEAFF
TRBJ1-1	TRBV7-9	CASSSTDIPGTEAFF
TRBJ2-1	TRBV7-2	CASSRLTGLAGQEQFF
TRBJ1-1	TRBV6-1	CASSEWEEDAFF
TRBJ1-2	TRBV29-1	CSVARQGRGGYTF
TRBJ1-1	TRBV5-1	CASSRTLQGRENTEAFF
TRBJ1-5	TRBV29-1	CSVAGGRNQPQHF
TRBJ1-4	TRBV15	CATSPRQGFGEKLFF
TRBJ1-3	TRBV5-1	CASSLRSGTGNTIYF
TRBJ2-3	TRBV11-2	CASSLVGLAGVGADTQYF
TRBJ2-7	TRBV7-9	CASTNSYEQYF
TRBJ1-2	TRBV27	CASSRNSNTFYGYTF
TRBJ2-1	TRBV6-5	CASSYSATYNEQFF
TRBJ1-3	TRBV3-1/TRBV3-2	CASSRRTGGNTIYF
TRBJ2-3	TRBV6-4	CASSDRGGADTQYF
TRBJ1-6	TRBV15	CATSRDRGQGVYSPLHF
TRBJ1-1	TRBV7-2	CASSQPRTGNEAFF
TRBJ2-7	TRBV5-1	CASSFSGRAYEQYF
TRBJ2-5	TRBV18	CASSPPTGGGQETQYF
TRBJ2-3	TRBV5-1	CASASGSGTDTQYF
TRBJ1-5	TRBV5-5	CASSLVGGRNQPQHF
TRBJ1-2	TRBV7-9	CASSSQYGYTF
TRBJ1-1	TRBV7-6	CASSLVGRNTEAFF
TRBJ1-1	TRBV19	CASSVLRPSNTEAFF
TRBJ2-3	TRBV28	CASSPPGTSADTQYF
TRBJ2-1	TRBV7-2	CASSLGGGSYNEQFF
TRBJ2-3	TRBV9	CASSGRQGDTDTQYF
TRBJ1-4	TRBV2	CASSKDRGLSNEKLFF
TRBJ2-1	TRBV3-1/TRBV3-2	CASSQDSGLGYNEQFF